These 6 T cell receptor beta chains were sequenced from one sample in a study of regulatory T cells in long-lasting Graves disease (dated by TCRdb to about 2021). The library was prepared using multiplex PCR. Sequencing took place on an Illumina HiSeq 4000. TCR beta libraries were built with iRepertoire HTBI primers and Arm-PCR amplification of CDR3 regions. TCRdb ran its own pipeline on the public reads, namely fastp trimming at Q25 and MiXCR clone calling, and kept in-frame beta chains. Rows are combined by CDR3 protein, so each entry shows the most common genes and DNA. The sample table holds about 540,000 distinct CDR3 sequences, of which approximately 13% were seen once. Of the sample, 10% is held by the ten largest clones. Explained via the paper, the time point label denotes: newly diagnosed GD, antithyroid drugs for less than 3 months. RNA was extracted from PBMCs in TRIzol for both TCR sequencing and RNA sequencing.

These data were also reused for a study on T cells in Graves' hyperthyroidism and ophthalmopathy.

Specimen: peripheral blood mononuclear cells (PBMCs), collected at new diagnosis, from a patient treated with antithyroid drugs. The source of these receptors is a man between 25 and 39 years old with Graves disease. Donor details come from another sample of the same person, matched by shared clones.

V is TRBV19 and J is TRBJ2-3, with TRBD2 matching 7 bases. Trimming removed 5 bases from V and 1 base from J; junction bases left unmatched: 15. This CDR3 is 18 amino acids long. Germline V lookup: CDR1 LNHDA, CDR2 SQIVND (reference sequence). This chain's CDR3 is CASSGGDQSYGCTDTQYF. DNA of the CDR3: TGTGCCAGTAGTGGGGGGGATCAATCCTATGGGTGCACAGATACGCAGTATTTT.

This clonotype turned up a few times. The chain is built from TRBV10-1 and TRBJ2-2; 8 positions match TRBD1. Losses at the gene ends were 3 bases for V and 7 bases for J; bases not matched to a gene: 7. Germline lookup yields CDR1 WNHNN and CDR2 SYGVQD (reference sequence). The length of the CDR3 is 15 residues. This CDR3 is CASSDATGVFGELFF. In DNA form, the CDR3 reads TGCGCCAGCAGTGATGCGACAGGGGTTTTCGGGGAGCTGTTTTTT.

This clonotype was detected ten times or more. The chain employs TRBV2 and TRBJ1-5, with no clear D. Germline V gene data show CDR1 as SNHLY and CDR2 as FYNNEI. Trimming removed 2 bases from V and 0 bases from J, with 14 bases in between. CDR3 length: 17 residues. The CDR3 DNA reads as TGTGCCAGCAGTGAAAATGTAAGACGGAATAGCAATCAGCCCCAGCATTTT. It encodes CASSENVRRNSNQPQHF.

The rearrangement joins TRBV24-1 to TRBJ2-1; TRBD1 is a possible D gene (7 bases). The end of the DNA fits TRBJ2-5 better, so the J call may be wrong. Per the germline V gene, CDR1 is KGHDR and CDR2 is SFDVKD. The CDR3 totals 15 residues. This CDR3 reads CATSDSRQGLETQYF. CDR3 bases: TGTGCCACCAGTGATTCCCGACAGGGACTAGAGACCCAGTACTTC.

Many counts were recorded for this clonotype. The rearrangement links TRBV27 to TRBJ1-1; D unresolved. With 4 bases removed from V and 10 bases from J, the gap between germline ends came to 16 bases. CDR3 length: 13 amino acids. Germline CDR1 reads MNHEY; CDR2 reads SMNVEV (reference sequence). CDR3 sequence reads: CASSSPGPRVAFF. Here the CDR3 DNA reads TGTGCCAGCAGTTCCCCGGGCCCCCGGGTAGCTTTCTTT.

The sample holds a few counts of this clonotype. The rearrangement uses TRBV18 and TRBJ2-7; TRBD1 aligns across 7 bases. The CDR3 spans 16 residues. Germline assignment: CDR1 KGHSH and CDR2 LQKENI. Trimming at V came to 6 bases and at J to 2 bases, leaving 13 bases not matched to a gene. In DNA, the CDR3 is TGTGCCAGCTCCCCTATATTATTAACAGGGGCCTACGAGCAGTACTTC. Translating gives CASSPILLTGAYEQYF. The full variable domain, its missing parts supplied by reference TRBV18 and TRBJ2-7, is NAGVMQNPRHLVRRRGQEARLRCSPMKGHSHVYWYRQLPEEGLKFMVYLQKENIIDESGMPKERFSAEFPKEGPSILRIQQVVRGDSAAYFCASSPILLTGAYEQYFGPGTRLTVT.